These T cell receptor beta chains were read from a single sample in a study of T cells in Graves' hyperthyroidism and ophthalmopathy. TCRdb called the multiplex PCR reads again in MiXCR, with one record for every CDR3 protein. The sample lists around 690,000 distinct CDR3 sequences; around 16% were seen once. The sequenced material came from blood. The receptors here all came from a middle-aged man with Graves' hyperthyroidism. Each CDR3 is given with its conserved first and last residue. The order of the fields is CDR3 protein, CDR3 DNA, clone size, V gene, J gene, D gene. A D gene is named only where the DNA matches it firmly. Not all rows give a size; the values are once, few, many and, for expanded clones, a class.

CDR3: CASSFLTSSGETQYF; DNA: TGTGCCAGCAGCTTCCTGACTTCCTCAGGGGAGACCCAGTACTTC; size: NA; V: TRBV5-4; J: TRBJ2-5; D: NA
CDR3: CASSLGANRGGLGDTQYF; DNA: TGCGCCAGCAGCTTGGGGGCGAATCGCGGGGGGCTAGGGGATACGCAGTATTTT; size: NA; V: TRBV5-1; J: TRBJ2-3; D: TRBD2
CDR3: CASGSGPVNTEAFF; DNA: TGTGCCAGCGGGTCGGGGCCCGTGAACACTGAAGCTTTCTTT; size: many; V: TRBV27; J: TRBJ1-1; D: NA
CDR3: CASAPGTLSRDEQFF; DNA: TGTGCCAGCGCTCCTGGGACTTTATCGAGGGATGAGCAGTTCTTC; size: few; V: TRBV27; J: TRBJ2-1; D: NA
CDR3: CASSDEAIGHQYF; DNA: TGCGCCAGCAGTGATGAGGCCATCGGTCATCAGTACTTC; size: NA; V: TRBV10-2; J: TRBJ2-5; D: NA
CDR3: CASSQDPTSGSYEQYF; DNA: TGTGCCAGCAGCCAAGATCCAACTAGCGGGTCCTACGAGCAGTACTTC; size: few; V: TRBV3-1; J: TRBJ2-7; D: TRBD2
CDR3: CASSRSSGIEQFF; DNA: TGTGCCAGTAGTAGGTCTAGCGGGATAGAGCAGTTCTTC; size: NA; V: TRBV19; J: TRBJ2-1; D: TRBD2
CDR3: CASSLGQGNTEAFF; DNA: TGTGCCAGCAGTTTAGGGCAGGGTAACACTGAAGCTTTCTTT; size: many; V: TRBV12-3/TRBV12-4; J: TRBJ1-1; D: NA
CDR3: CAWSGVGQGQNNEQFF; DNA: TGTGCCTGGAGTGGGGTTGGACAGGGCCAAAACAATGAGCAGTTCTTC; size: NA; V: TRBV30; J: TRBJ2-1; D: TRBD1
CDR3: CASSTTGTTYNEQFF; DNA: TGTGCCAGCAGTACAACCGGGACTACCTACAATGAGCAGTTCTTC; size: many; V: TRBV28; J: TRBJ2-1; D: TRBD2
CDR3: CASSASGGFGYGYTF; DNA: TGTGCCAGCAGCGCTTCAGGGGGCTTCGGCTATGGCTACACCTTC; size: few; V: TRBV9; J: TRBJ1-2; D: TRBD1
CDR3: CASSPPDRVNEQFF; DNA: TGTGCCAGCAGTCCCCCGGACAGGGTAAATGAGCAGTTCTTC; size: many; V: TRBV28; J: TRBJ2-1; D: TRBD1
CDR3: CASSERRETQYF; DNA: TGCGCCAGCAGCGAACGTAGGGAGACCCAGTACTTC; size: NA; V: TRBV5-1; J: TRBJ2-5; D: NA
CDR3: CSARSSGSIYEQYF; DNA: TGCAGTGCTAGATCTAGCGGGAGTATCTACGAGCAGTACTTC; size: many; V: TRBV20-1; J: TRBJ2-7; D: TRBD2
CDR3: CASSSSHTEAFF; DNA: TGTGCCAGCAGTTCTTCCCACACTGAAGCTTTCTTT; size: few; V: TRBV28; J: TRBJ1-1; D: NA
CDR3: CASSFQDFNYGYTF; DNA: TGTGCCAGCAGTTTTCAGGATTTTAACTATGGCTACACCTTC; size: few; V: TRBV12-3/TRBV12-4; J: TRBJ1-2; D: NA
CDR3: CASSFGGSGYTF; DNA: TGTGCCAGCAGTTTTGGGGGTTCTGGCTACACCTTC; size: many; V: TRBV12-3/TRBV12-4; J: TRBJ1-2; D: NA
CDR3: CASSLGLGGYNEQFF; DNA: TGCGCCAGCAGCTTGGGACTAGGGGGATACAATGAGCAGTTCTTC; size: few; V: TRBV5-1; J: TRBJ2-1; D: NA
CDR3: CASSVNEQYF; DNA: TGTGCCAGCAGTGTGAACGAGCAGTACTTC; size: many; V: TRBV2; J: TRBJ2-7; D: NA
CDR3: CASSRTWGETQYF; DNA: TGTGCCAGCAGCCGGACCTGGGGGGAGACCCAGTACTTC; size: many; V: TRBV7-2; J: TRBJ2-5; D: NA
CDR3: CATQGETGELFF; DNA: TGTGCCACCCAAGGGGAAACCGGGGAGCTGTTTTTT; size: many; V: TRBV10-3; J: TRBJ2-2; D: NA
CDR3: CASSPGRGQWETQYF; DNA: TGTGCCAGTAGTCCTGGACGGGGGCAATGGGAGACCCAGTACTTC; size: few; V: TRBV19; J: TRBJ2-5; D: NA
CDR3: CASRPGVAYEQYF; DNA: TGTGCCAGCAGACCCGGGGTAGCCTACGAGCAGTACTTC; size: many; V: TRBV28; J: TRBJ2-7; D: NA
CDR3: CTTSDPSRGGRDYNEQFF; DNA: TGTACCACCAGTGATCCCTCTCGAGGCGGGAGGGACTACAATGAGCAGTTCTTC; size: NA; V: TRBV24-1; J: TRBJ2-1; D: TRBD2
CDR3: CASSLTMAEKLFF; DNA: TGTGCCAGCAGTTTAACGATGGCTGAAAAACTGTTTTTT; size: many; V: TRBV28; J: TRBJ1-4; D: NA
CDR3: CASSPTGGDQPQHF; DNA: TGTGCCAGCTCACCGACAGGGGGCGATCAGCCCCAGCATTTT; size: few; V: TRBV18; J: TRBJ1-5; D: TRBD1
CDR3: CASSLNALEQFF; DNA: TGTGCCAGCAGCTTAAATGCCCTCGAGCAGTTCTTC; size: few; V: TRBV7-9; J: TRBJ2-1; D: NA
CDR3: CASSLERNNEQFF; DNA: TGTGCCAGCAGCCTGGAGAGAAACAATGAGCAGTTCTTC; size: NA; V: TRBV7-3; J: TRBJ2-1; D: NA
CDR3: CASADPGRQFEAFF; DNA: TGTGCCAGCGCCGATCCGGGACGGCAGTTTGAAGCTTTCTTT; size: many; V: TRBV28; J: TRBJ1-1; D: NA
CDR3: CASSDLGASPVADTQYF; DNA: TGTGCCAGCAGTGATTTAGGGGCCTCCCCTGTTGCAGATACGCAGTATTTT; size: few; V: TRBV25-1; J: TRBJ2-3; D: NA
CDR3: CASNLFEGSEETQYF; DNA: TGTGCCAGCAATCTCTTTGAGGGCAGTGAAGAGACCCAGTACTTC; size: NA; V: TRBV6-1; J: TRBJ2-5; D: NA